Below are 5 T cell receptor beta chains sequenced from a single sample in a study of T cell responses to AZD1222 COVID-19 vaccine. Libraries were prepared by immunoSEQ multiplex PCR; TCRdb keeps only in-frame clonotypes and omits some of them. Here the sample spans around 100,000 clones, about 85% being singletons. Sequenced material: peripheral blood, taken on day 0 of AZD1222 vaccination. Receptor source: an adult in good health.

The chain couples TRBV5-6 to TRBJ1-1; no clear D. The CDR3 spans 14 residues. CDR1 is SGHDT, CDR2 YYEEEE, per germline. The V end was cut by 4 bases, the J end by 1 base, with 11 bases between. In nucleotides, the CDR3 is TGTGCCAGCAGCCCCTATACAGAGAACACTGAAGCTTTCTTT. Translated, it gives CASSPYTENTEAFF.

In its sample, this clone was seen once. This sequence joins TRBV19 and TRBJ1-5; D is possibly TRBD1 (5 bases). Trimming left V 7 bases short and J 2 bases short, with 9 bases between. The germline V gene has CDR1 LNHDA and CDR2 SQIVND (reference sequence). This CDR3 is built from 13 residues. CDR3: CASMQGGNQPQHF. The CDR3 DNA follows: TGTGCCAGTATGCAGGGTGGCAATCAGCCCCAGCATTTT.

V usage is TRBV19 and J usage is TRBJ1-2, with D hard to call. With 5 bases removed from V and 2 bases from J, the gap between germline ends came to 12 bases. This CDR3 comprises 14 residues. Germline V gene lookup returns CDR1 LNHDA and CDR2 SQIVND (reference sequence). Written as DNA, the CDR3 is TGTGCCAGTAGTTTCGGGGATAGGAACTATGGCTACACCTTC. Protein sequence: CASSFGDRNYGYTF. Full variable domain (rest looked up from reference TRBV19 and TRBJ1-2): DGGITQSPKYLFRKEGQNVTLSCEQNLNHDAMYWYRQDPGQGLRLIYYSQIVNDFQKGDIAEGYSVSREKKESFPLTVTSAQKNPTAFYLCASSFGDRNYGYTFGSGTRLTVV.

In regard to this clone: The same CDR3 also results from other DNA sequences found in this sample. The chain uses TRBV30 and TRBJ1-5; the D is unclear. Per germline, CDR1 GTSNPN and CDR2 SVGIG (reference sequence). The CDR3 has 13 residues. V gave up 0 bases and J gave up 1 base, with 4 bases separating them. CDR3: CAWSVASNQPQHF. CDR3 in DNA: TGTGCCTGGAGTGTAGCAAGCAATCAGCCCCAGCATTTT. The full variable domain, in which reference TRBV30 and TRBJ1-5 provide the parts outside the CDR3, is SQTIHQWPATLVQPVGSPLSLECTVEGTSNPNLYWYRQAAGRGLQLLFYSVGIGQISSEVPQNLSASRPQDRQFILSSKKLLLSDSGFYLCAWSVASNQPQHFGDGTRLSIL.

This chain joins TRBV5-6 and TRBJ2-1; D tentatively fits TRBD1 or TRBD2 (5 bases each). The CDR3 length is 15 residues. CDR1 and CDR2 (germline): SGHDT, YYEEEE. Trimming stripped 4 bases from V and 4 bases from J, with 15 bases between. The CDR3 is CASSRLGDAYNEQFF. The DNA of the CDR3 is TGTGCCAGCAGCCGGTTGGGGGACGCATACAATGAGCAGTTCTTC.